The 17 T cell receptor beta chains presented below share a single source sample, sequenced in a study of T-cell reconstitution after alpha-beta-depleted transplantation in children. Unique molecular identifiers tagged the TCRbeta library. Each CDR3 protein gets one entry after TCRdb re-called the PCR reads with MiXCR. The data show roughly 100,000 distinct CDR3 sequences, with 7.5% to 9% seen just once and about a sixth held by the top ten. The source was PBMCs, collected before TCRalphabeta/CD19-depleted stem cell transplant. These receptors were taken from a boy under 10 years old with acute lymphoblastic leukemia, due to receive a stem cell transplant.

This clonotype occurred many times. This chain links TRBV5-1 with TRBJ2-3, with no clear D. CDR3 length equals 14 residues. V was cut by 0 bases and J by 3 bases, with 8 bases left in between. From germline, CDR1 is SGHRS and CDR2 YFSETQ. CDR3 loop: CASSLDPGTDTQYF. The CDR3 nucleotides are TGCGCCAGCAGCTTGGACCCCGGGACAGATACGCAGTATTTT.

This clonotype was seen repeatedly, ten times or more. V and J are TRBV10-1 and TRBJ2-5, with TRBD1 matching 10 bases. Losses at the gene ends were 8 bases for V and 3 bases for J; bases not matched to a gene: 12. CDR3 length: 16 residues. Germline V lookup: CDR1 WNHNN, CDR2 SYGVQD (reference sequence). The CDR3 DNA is TGCGCCAGCCCGAAAAATGGGACAGGGGAGGAAGAGACCCAGTACTTC. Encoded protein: CASPKNGTGEEETQYF.

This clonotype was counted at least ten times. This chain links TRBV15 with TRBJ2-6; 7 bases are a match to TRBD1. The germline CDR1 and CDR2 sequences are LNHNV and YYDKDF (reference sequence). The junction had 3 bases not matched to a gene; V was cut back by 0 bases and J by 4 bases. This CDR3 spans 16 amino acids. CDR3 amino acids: CATSRDRGRGANVLTF. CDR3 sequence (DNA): TGTGCCACCAGCAGAGACAGGGGGAGAGGGGCCAACGTCCTGACTTTC.

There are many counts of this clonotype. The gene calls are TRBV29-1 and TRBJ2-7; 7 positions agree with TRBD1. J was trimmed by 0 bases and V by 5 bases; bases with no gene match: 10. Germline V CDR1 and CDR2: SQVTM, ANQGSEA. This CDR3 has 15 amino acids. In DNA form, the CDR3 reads TGCAGCGTTCGAAAGATGAGGGACAGCTCCTACGAGCAGTACTTC. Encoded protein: CSVRKMRDSSYEQYF.

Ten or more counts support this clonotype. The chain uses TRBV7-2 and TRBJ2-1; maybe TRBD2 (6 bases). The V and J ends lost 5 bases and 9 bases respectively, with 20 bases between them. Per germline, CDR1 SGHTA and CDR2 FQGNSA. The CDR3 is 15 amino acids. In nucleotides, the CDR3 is TGTGCCAGCAGCGTCCTCTTGGCCGGGGGACCTGAGCAGTTCTTC. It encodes CASSVLLAGGPEQFF.

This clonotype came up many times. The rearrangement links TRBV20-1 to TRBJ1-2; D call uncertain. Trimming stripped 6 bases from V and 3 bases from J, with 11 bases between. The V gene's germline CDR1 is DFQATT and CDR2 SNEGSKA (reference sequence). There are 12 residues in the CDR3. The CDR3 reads CSAPVGYYGYTF. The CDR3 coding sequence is TGCAGTGCCCCGGTGGGGTACTATGGCTACACCTTC.

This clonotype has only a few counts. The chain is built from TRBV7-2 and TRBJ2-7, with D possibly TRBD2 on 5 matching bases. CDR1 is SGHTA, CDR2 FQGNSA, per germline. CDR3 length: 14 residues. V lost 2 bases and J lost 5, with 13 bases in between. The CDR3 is CASSLNGVRDEQYF. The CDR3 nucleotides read TGTGCCAGCAGCTTAAACGGGGTGAGGGACGAGCAGTACTTC.

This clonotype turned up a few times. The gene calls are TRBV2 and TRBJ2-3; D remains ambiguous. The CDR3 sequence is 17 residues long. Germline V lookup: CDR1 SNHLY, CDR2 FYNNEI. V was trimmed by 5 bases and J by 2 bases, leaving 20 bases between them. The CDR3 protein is CASSPLSGLRLTDTQYF. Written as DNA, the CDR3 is TGTGCCAGCAGTCCCCTTTCAGGATTAAGGCTCACAGATACGCAGTATTTT.

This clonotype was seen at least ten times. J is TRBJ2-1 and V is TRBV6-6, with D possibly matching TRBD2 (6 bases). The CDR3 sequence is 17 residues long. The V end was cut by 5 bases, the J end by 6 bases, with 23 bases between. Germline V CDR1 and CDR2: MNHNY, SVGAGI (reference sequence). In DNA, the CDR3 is TGTGCCAGCAGTCCAAATGGACTATCCCTAAAGGCCAATGAGCAGTTCTTC. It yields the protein CASSPNGLSLKANEQFF.

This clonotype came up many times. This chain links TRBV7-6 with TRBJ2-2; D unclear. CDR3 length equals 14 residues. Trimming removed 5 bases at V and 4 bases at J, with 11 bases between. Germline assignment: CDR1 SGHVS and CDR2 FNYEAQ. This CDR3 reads CASSEHNPTGELFF. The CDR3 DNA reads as TGTGCCAGCAGCGAACACAACCCCACCGGGGAGCTGTTTTTT.

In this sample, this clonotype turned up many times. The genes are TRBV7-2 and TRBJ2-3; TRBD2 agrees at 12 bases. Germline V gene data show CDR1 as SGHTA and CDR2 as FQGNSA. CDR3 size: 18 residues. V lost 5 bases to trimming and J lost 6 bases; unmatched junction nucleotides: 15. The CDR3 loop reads CASSLRTSGDPGGDTQYF. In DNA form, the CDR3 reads TGTGCCAGCAGCCTCCGGACTAGCGGGGATCCAGGGGGGGATACGCAGTATTTT. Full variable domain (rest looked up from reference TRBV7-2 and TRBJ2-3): GAGVSQSPSNKVTEKGKDVELRCDPISGHTALYWYRQSLGQGLEFLIYFQGNSAPDKSGLPSDRFSAERTGGSVSTLTIQRTQQEDSAVYLCASSLRTSGDPGGDTQYFGPGTRLTVL.

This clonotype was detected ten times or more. In DNA form, the CDR3 reads TGTGCCAGCAGTCGTCAGCCCCATGAAAAACTGTTTTTT. It codes for CASSRQPHEKLFF. The chain is built from TRBV25-1 and TRBJ1-4; the D is unclear. Germline CDR1 reads MGHDK; CDR2 reads SYGVNS. The CDR3 extends over 13 amino acids. Trimming stripped 5 bases from V and 6 bases from J, with 10 bases between.

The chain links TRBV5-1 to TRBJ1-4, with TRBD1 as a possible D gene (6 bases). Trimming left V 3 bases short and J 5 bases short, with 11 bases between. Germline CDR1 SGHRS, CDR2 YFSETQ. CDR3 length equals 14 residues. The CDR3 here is CASSSDSLNEKLFF. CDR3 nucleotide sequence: TGCGCCAGCAGCTCGGACAGTCTGAATGAAAAACTGTTTTTT.

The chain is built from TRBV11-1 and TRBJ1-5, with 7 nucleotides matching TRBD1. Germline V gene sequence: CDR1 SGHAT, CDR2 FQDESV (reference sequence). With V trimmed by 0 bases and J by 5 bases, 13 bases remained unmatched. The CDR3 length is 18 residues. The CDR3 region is CASSLAGTAFGGHQPQHF. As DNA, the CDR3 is TGTGCCAGCAGCTTAGCTGGGACAGCCTTCGGGGGTCATCAGCCCCAGCATTTT.

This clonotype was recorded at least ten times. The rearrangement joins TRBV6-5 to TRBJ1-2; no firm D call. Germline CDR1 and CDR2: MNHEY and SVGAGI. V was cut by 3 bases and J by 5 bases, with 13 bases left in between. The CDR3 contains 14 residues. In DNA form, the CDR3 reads TGTGCCAGCAGTTATAGAGTTAGATCTTATGGCTACACCTTC. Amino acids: CASSYRVRSYGYTF.

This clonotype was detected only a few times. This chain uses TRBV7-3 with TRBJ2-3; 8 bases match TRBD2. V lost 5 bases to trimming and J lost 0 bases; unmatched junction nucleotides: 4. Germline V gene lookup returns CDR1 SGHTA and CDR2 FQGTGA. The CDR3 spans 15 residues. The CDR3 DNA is TGTGCCAGCAGCCCCGGGGGGGTTAGCACAGATACGCAGTATTTT. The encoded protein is CASSPGGVSTDTQYF.

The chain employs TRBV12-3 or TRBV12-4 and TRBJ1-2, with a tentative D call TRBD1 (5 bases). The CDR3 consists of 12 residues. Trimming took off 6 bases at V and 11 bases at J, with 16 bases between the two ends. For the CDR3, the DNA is TGTGCCAGCAGCCCCAGTAGAGGGGAGTACACCTTC. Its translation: CASSPSRGEYTF.